The rows below give T cell receptor beta chains drawn from one sample of a study of blood T cells in healthy people across ages. TCRdb redid the calling of the 5' RACE reads with MiXCR, one entry per CDR3 protein. The repertoire consists of some 1 million distinct CDR3 sequences, with under 55% occurring once and the leading ten covering approximately 20%. The sample taken for sequencing was blood. Receptors originate from a woman aged 55-70 years in good health. Each CDR3 is given with its conserved first and last residue. The order of the fields is V gene, D gene, clone size, J gene, CDR3 DNA, CDR3 protein. A D gene is named only where the DNA matches it firmly. Not all rows give a size; the values are once, few, many and, for expanded clones, a class.

v_call: TRBV28; d_call: NA; clone_size: NA; j_call: TRBJ1-1; cdr3_nt: TGTGCCAGCAGGCGCGTTCAGGGATCCACTGAAGCTTTCTTT; cdr3_aa: CASRRVQGSTEAFF
v_call: TRBV20-1; d_call: NA; clone_size: few; j_call: TRBJ2-4; cdr3_nt: TGCAGTGCTAGACTTAGCGGCCCTGGCCAAAACATTCAGTACTTC; cdr3_aa: CSARLSGPGQNIQYF
v_call: TRBV20-1; d_call: TRBD2; clone_size: few; j_call: TRBJ2-4; cdr3_nt: TGCAGTGCTCCCTATGCGGGGGACATTCAGTACTTC; cdr3_aa: CSAPYAGDIQYF
v_call: TRBV5-6; d_call: NA; clone_size: NA; j_call: TRBJ1-2; cdr3_nt: TGTGCCAGCAGCTTGGGTCAGGTCCCCCCTGGCTACACCTTC; cdr3_aa: CASSLGQVPPGYTF
v_call: TRBV5-1; d_call: TRBD2; clone_size: NA; j_call: TRBJ2-3; cdr3_nt: TGCGCCAGCAGCGTGCAGTCGGGAGGGAAAGGAGATACGCAGTATTTT; cdr3_aa: CASSVQSGGKGDTQYF
v_call: TRBV11-2; d_call: NA; clone_size: few; j_call: TRBJ2-3; cdr3_nt: TGTGCCAGCAGCTTAGTAATTCGCGGGCTAGGTGGCACAGATACGCAGTATTTT; cdr3_aa: CASSLVIRGLGGTDTQYF
v_call: TRBV29-1; d_call: TRBD2; clone_size: NA; j_call: TRBJ2-3; cdr3_nt: TGCAGCGTTGATAACCGGCTAGCGGGAGGCACAGATACGCAGTATTTT; cdr3_aa: CSVDNRLAGGTDTQYF
v_call: TRBV9; d_call: TRBD2; clone_size: few; j_call: TRBJ2-1; cdr3_nt: TGTGCCAGCAGCGTCGGACTAGCGGACTACAATGAGCAGTTCTTC; cdr3_aa: CASSVGLADYNEQFF
v_call: TRBV10-3; d_call: NA; clone_size: few; j_call: TRBJ1-5; cdr3_nt: TGTGCCATCAGTGTGGACCCTCCCCTGCCCCAGCATTTT; cdr3_aa: CAISVDPPLPQHF
v_call: TRBV3-1; d_call: NA; clone_size: NA; j_call: TRBJ2-5; cdr3_nt: TGTGCCAGCAGCCAAGTCAGGCTCGGGAAAACCGAGACCCAGTACTTC; cdr3_aa: CASSQVRLGKTETQYF
v_call: TRBV5-6; d_call: NA; clone_size: NA; j_call: TRBJ2-5; cdr3_nt: TGTGCCAGCAGCTTGAAGGACCAAGAGACCCAGTACTTC; cdr3_aa: CASSLKDQETQYF
v_call: TRBV6-1; d_call: NA; clone_size: NA; j_call: TRBJ1-5; cdr3_nt: TGTGCCAGCAGTGGGGGGCCTCAGCCCCAGCATTTT; cdr3_aa: CASSGGPQPQHF
v_call: TRBV6-2/TRBV6-3; d_call: NA; clone_size: many; j_call: TRBJ2-3; cdr3_nt: TGTGCCAGCAGTATAGAATATACGCAGTATTTT; cdr3_aa: CASSIEYTQYF
v_call: TRBV7-9; d_call: NA; clone_size: few; j_call: TRBJ2-3; cdr3_nt: TGTGCCAGCAGCCCGATGGGAACTAGCACAGATACGCAGTATTTT; cdr3_aa: CASSPMGTSTDTQYF
v_call: TRBV20-1; d_call: TRBD2; clone_size: few; j_call: TRBJ2-5; cdr3_nt: TGCAGTGCTAGTGGTGGCGGGAGAGGAAAGACCCAGTACTTC; cdr3_aa: CSASGGGRGKTQYF
v_call: TRBV2; d_call: TRBD1; clone_size: NA; j_call: TRBJ2-5; cdr3_nt: TGTGCCAGCAGTCGTCAGGGGGCTTTAGAGACCCAGTACTTC; cdr3_aa: CASSRQGALETQYF
v_call: TRBV18; d_call: NA; clone_size: NA; j_call: TRBJ2-5; cdr3_nt: TGTGCCAGCTCACCACGCCAATCGAAGGGGAGGGAGACCCAGTACTTC; cdr3_aa: CASSPRQSKGRETQYF
v_call: TRBV7-4; d_call: TRBD1; clone_size: NA; j_call: TRBJ2-1; cdr3_nt: TGTGCCAGCAGCAACGGGACAGCCTGGAATGAGCAGTTCTTC; cdr3_aa: CASSNGTAWNEQFF
v_call: TRBV9; d_call: TRBD1; clone_size: few; j_call: TRBJ2-7; cdr3_nt: TGTGCCAGCAGCGGACATCAGGGGGCAGGTTCCTACGAGCAGTACTTC; cdr3_aa: CASSGHQGAGSYEQYF
v_call: TRBV5-1; d_call: NA; clone_size: NA; j_call: TRBJ1-2; cdr3_nt: TGCGCCAGCAGCTCAGAGGGGACCTATGGCTACACCTTC; cdr3_aa: CASSSEGTYGYTF